These T cell receptor beta chains were read from a single sample in a study of T-cell memory formation after mild COVID-19. TCRdb called the 5' RACE reads again in MiXCR, with one record for every CDR3 protein. The repertoire includes some 86,000 distinct CDR3 sequences, around a quarter of them detected once, and roughly 41% sits in the top ten. The sequencing input was PBMCs or a T cell subset sorted from them (not recorded which). The origin of the receptors is a man between 18 and 35 years old who had mild COVID-19 (a few samples of this study predate the infection). Cell type and time point are not known. Both conserved end residues are part of each CDR3. Fields, in order: J gene, clone size, D gene, V gene, CDR3 DNA, CDR3 protein. The D gene is left open where the match is weak. The size of a clone is reported for some rows only, either as once, few or many, or as a class for expanded clones.

>TRBJ2-5|few|TRBD2|TRBV9
TGTGCCAGCAGCGTAGAGGGACTAGCGGGGGTCGAGACCCAGTACTTC
CASSVEGLAGVETQYF
>TRBJ1-1|few|NA|TRBV4-2
TGTGCCAGCAGCCAGAACAAAGGCGGGGGCACTGAAGCTTTCTTT
CASSQNKGGGTEAFF
>TRBJ2-4|NA|NA|TRBV27
TGTGCCAGCAGTTTAGAGGGTGGAAACATTCAGTACTTC
CASSLEGGNIQYF
>TRBJ2-7|few|NA|TRBV4-2
TGTGCCAGCAGCCCTCAAGGGGCTAGCTACGAGCAGTACTTC
CASSPQGASYEQYF
>TRBJ2-2|NA|NA|TRBV9
TGTGCCAGCAGCCCCAGGCCGGGAGTGAACACCGGGGAGCTGTTTTTT
CASSPRPGVNTGELFF
>TRBJ1-2|NA|NA|TRBV24-1
TGTGCCACCAGTGATCCTCGGTACGGCTACACCTTC
CATSDPRYGYTF
>TRBJ2-5|NA|NA|TRBV11-2
TGTGCCAGCAGCGGGAGTCCAGGCCAAGAGACCCAGTACTTC
CASSGSPGQETQYF
>TRBJ1-2|NA|NA|TRBV12-3/TRBV12-4
TGTGCCAGCAGCCCCCGGGGTGGGACGGATGGCTACACCTTC
CASSPRGGTDGYTF
>TRBJ2-7|NA|NA|TRBV7-6
TGTGCCAGCAGCTCTGGAGTCGCCTACGAGCAGTACTTC
CASSSGVAYEQYF
>TRBJ2-1|NA|NA|TRBV4-3
TGCGCCAGCAGCCAGGGCCATAACTCCTACAATGAGCAGTTCTTC
CASSQGHNSYNEQFF
>TRBJ2-1|few|TRBD1|TRBV6-1
TGTGCCAGCAGTCCCGGACAGGGACCCATGGATGAGCAGTTCTTC
CASSPGQGPMDEQFF
>TRBJ2-3|few|TRBD2|TRBV28
TGTGCCAGCAGTTACAGCGGGACTAGCACAGATACGCAGTATTTT
CASSYSGTSTDTQYF
>TRBJ1-6|NA|NA|TRBV27
TGTGCCAGCAGTTTTACCCCAGGGCCTAATTCACCCCTCCACTTT
CASSFTPGPNSPLHF
>TRBJ2-5|NA|TRBD2|TRBV12-3/TRBV12-4
TGTGCCAGCAGCCCTTCCAGCGGGGGGTTCCAAGAGACCCAGTACTTC
CASSPSSGGFQETQYF
>TRBJ2-2|NA|NA|TRBV25-1
TGTGCCAGCAGTGAAGGTTCCGGGGAGCTGTTTTTT
CASSEGSGELFF
>TRBJ2-1|NA|NA|TRBV29-1
TGCAGCGTTGAACGGTTCTCGGACAATGAGCAGTTCTTC
CSVERFSDNEQFF
>TRBJ2-3|few|NA|TRBV9
TGTGCCAGCAGCGCATACGGGGTGCCTAAGGATACGCAGTATTTT
CASSAYGVPKDTQYF
>TRBJ2-1|NA|NA|TRBV4-2
TGTGCCAGCAGCCAATATGCCGGTAATGAGCAGTTCTTC
CASSQYAGNEQFF
>TRBJ1-6|few|TRBD1|TRBV7-9
TGTGCCAGCAGCCGGGACAGCTATAATTCACCCCTCCACTTT
CASSRDSYNSPLHF
>TRBJ2-5|many|TRBD1|TRBV11-2
TGTGCCAGCAGCATCCATACGGGACAGGGAGAGACCCAGTACTTC
CASSIHTGQGETQYF
>TRBJ2-3|few|NA|TRBV7-2
TGTGCCAGCAGCTTTGTGCGGGGTACGCAGTATTTT
CASSFVRGTQYF
>TRBJ2-2|NA|NA|TRBV5-1
TGCGCCAGCAGTCCGGATTTCTCGGGGACCGGGGAGCTGTTTTTT
CASSPDFSGTGELFF
>TRBJ2-1|NA|NA|TRBV5-1
TGCGCCAGCAGCCTCTCGGGCCCCTTGGGTAATGAGCAGTTCTTC
CASSLSGPLGNEQFF
>TRBJ2-7|NA|NA|TRBV9
TGTGCCAGCAGCAACGGGGAAATCTACGAGCAGTACTTC
CASSNGEIYEQYF
>TRBJ2-6|few|NA|TRBV12-3/TRBV12-4
TGTGCCAGCAGGGACAACCGGGCTTCAGGGCATTGGTCTGGGGCCAACGTCCTGACTTTC
CASRDNRASGHWSGANVLTF